What follows are 26 T cell receptor beta chains derived from one specimen sequenced in a study of T-cell reconstitution after alpha-beta-depleted transplantation in children. Unique molecular identifiers tagged the TCRbeta library. TCRdb itself ran the PCR reads through MiXCR, one entry per CDR3 protein. The sample carries about 640,000 distinct CDR3 sequences, around 13% recorded once. Sequences were derived from PBMCs, mostly from graft donor cells, sampled 360 days after TCRalphabeta/CD19-depleted stem cell transplant. Receptors were obtained from a male patient younger than 18 who had a stem cell transplant for acute myeloid leukemia, so the T cells may come from the graft donor.

This clonotype was recorded a few times. The J gene is TRBJ1-1, the V gene TRBV7-9; no reliable D call. Germline V lookup: CDR1 SEHNR, CDR2 FQNEAQ (reference sequence). V lost 4 bases and J 4 bases, leaving 7 bases between the germline ends. This CDR3 region has 12 residues. The CDR3, as DNA: TGTGCCAGCAGCTCCTTTGGCACTGAAGCTTTCTTT. This sequence encodes CASSSFGTEAFF.

This clonotype was seen at least ten times. The J gene is TRBJ2-1, the V gene TRBV6-1; 8 bases fit TRBD2. With V trimmed by 5 bases and J by 3 bases, 9 bases remained unmatched. The V gene's germline CDR1 is MNHNS and CDR2 SASEGT. This CDR3 comprises 16 residues. CDR3 coding DNA: TGTGCCAGCAGTCAAACCAGCGGGAGAAACTACAATGAGCAGTTCTTC. It encodes CASSQTSGRNYNEQFF.

This clonotype was counted between two and nine times. This chain's CDR3 is CSVGVAGPDTQYF. CDR3 in DNA: TGCAGCGTTGGAGTAGCGGGGCCAGATACGCAGTATTTT. The V call is TRBV29-1, the J call TRBJ2-3, with 8 bases matching TRBD2. Per germline, CDR1 SQVTM and CDR2 ANQGSEA. This CDR3 has 13 residues. J gave up 4 bases and V 4 bases, and 4 bases lay outside the gene matches.

The rearrangement links TRBV20-1 to TRBJ2-7; tentative D call: TRBD2 (6 bases). Deletions cut 4 bases from V and 0 bases from J, with 19 bases between. CDR1 and CDR2 (germline): DFQATT, SNEGSKA (reference sequence). CDR3 size: 16 residues. The CDR3 sequence: CSAKGAGTFLSYEQYF. CDR3 nucleotide sequence: TGCAGTGCTAAGGGCGCCGGGACTTTCCTCTCCTACGAGCAGTACTTC.

There are a few counts of this clonotype. V usage is TRBV4-2 and J usage is TRBJ2-3; 10 bases are a match to TRBD2. The CDR3 contains 18 residues. Germline V gene sequence: CDR1 LGHNA, CDR2 YNFKEQ. V lost 0 bases, J lost 4 bases, and 10 bases stayed unmatched. The DNA for the CDR3 is TGTGCCAGCAGCCAAGATGGAGTAGCGGGAGGCGTCCCAGATACGCAGTATTTT. As protein: CASSQDGVAGGVPDTQYF.

Concerning this clonotype itself: It may be a read error: a sequence one base away is much more abundant. The CDR3 does not end in the conserved phenylalanine or tryptophan, so this is likely a read error. This chain links TRBV29-1 with TRBJ2-3; 10 nucleotides line up with TRBD2. The germline gives CDR1 SQVTM, CDR2 ANQGSEA. Trimming cost V 6 bases and J 10 bases; bases outside gene matches: 13. CDR3 length: 14 residues. CDR3 sequence (DNA): TGCAGCGTCCGAGGACTAGCGGTCCGGGTGGCGCAGTATTAT. Translated, it gives CSVRGLAVRVAQYY.

This clonotype has only a few counts. The chain is built from TRBV5-1 and TRBJ1-2, with 9 bases aligning to TRBD1. The germline CDR1 and CDR2 sequences are SGHRS and YFSETQ. Unmatched junction bases numbered 13, after V lost 4 bases and J lost 12 bases. This CDR3 contains 14 residues. The CDR3 DNA follows: TGCGCCAGCAGCAGGGACAGGGATAAAACGTTCCACACCTTC. Protein sequence: CASSRDRDKTFHTF.

There are a few counts of this clonotype. The chain combines TRBV12-3 or TRBV12-4 with TRBJ2-3; 11 bases align to TRBD2. The length of the CDR3 is 16 residues. The junction had 10 bases not matched to a gene; V was cut back by 6 bases and J by 5 bases. CDR3 nucleotide sequence: TGTGCCAGCAGATTACAACTAGCGGGAGAGCTAGATACGCAGTATTTT. It specifies CASRLQLAGELDTQYF.

The chain employs TRBV5-1 and TRBJ1-1, with a possible D match to TRBD1 (6 bases). This CDR3 is built from 16 residues. Germline lookup yields CDR1 SGHRS and CDR2 YFSETQ. Trimming took 5 bases from V and 0 from J, leaving 17 bases between them. Here the CDR3 DNA reads TGCGCCAGCAGGGAGGGGGGGGCGCCGATGAACACTGAAGCTTTCTTT. Protein product: CASREGGAPMNTEAFF.

The rearrangement links TRBV4-3 to TRBJ2-3; TRBD2 is a possible D gene (5 bases). The length of the CDR3 is 16 residues. Trimming removed 0 bases from V and 0 bases from J, with 10 bases in between. In germline, CDR1 is LGHNA, CDR2 YSLEER. The CDR3 bases are TGCGCCAGCAGCCAAGATCCGAGCGGCAGCACAGATACGCAGTATTTT. Amino acids: CASSQDPSGSTDTQYF.

This clonotype was counted at least ten times. The chain carries TRBV7-8 and TRBJ2-1; 9 bases line up with TRBD1. CDR3 length: 15 residues. Germline loops: CDR1 SGHVS, CDR2 FQNEAQ. The V gene end was trimmed by 1 base and the J gene end by 10 bases; junction bases not matched to a gene: 8. CDR3 amino acids: CASSLEGTGPYEQFF. The CDR3 coding sequence is TGTGCCAGCAGCTTAGAGGGGACAGGGCCCTACGAGCAGTTCTTC.

This chain joins TRBV28 and TRBJ2-7, with TRBD1 as a possible D gene (5 bases). The length of the CDR3 is 15 residues. Trimming left V 6 bases short and J 1 base short, with 16 bases between. Germline loops: CDR1 MDHEN, CDR2 SYDVKM. The DNA for the CDR3 is TGTGCCAGCAGCTCCCCCCAGGGTAATTCCTACGAGCAGTACTTC. Translating gives CASSSPQGNSYEQYF. Based on the CDR3 plus reference TRBV28 and TRBJ2-7, the full variable domain is DVKVTQSSRYLVKRTGEKVFLECVQDMDHENMFWYRQDPGLGLRLIYFSYDVKMKEKGDIPEGYSVSREKKERFSLILESASTNQTSMYLCASSSPQGNSYEQYFGPGTRLTVT.

J is TRBJ2-1 and V is TRBV10-2; tentative D call: TRBD2 (5 bases). Between the trimmed V and J ends, which lost 6 bases and 1 base, there was a span of 16 bases. Per germline, CDR1 WSHSY and CDR2 SAAADI. The CDR3 consists of 16 residues. CDR3 residues: CASRVNSTGSYNEQFF. Written as DNA, the CDR3 is TGCGCCAGCAGGGTTAATTCCACGGGGTCCTACAATGAGCAGTTCTTC.

This rearrangement joins TRBV7-6 to TRBJ2-1; 10 nucleotides agree with TRBD2. In germline, CDR1 is SGHVS, CDR2 FNYEAQ. CDR3 length: 16 residues. Trimming removed 5 bases from V and 7 bases from J; junction bases left unmatched: 11. CDR3 coding DNA: TGTGCCAGCAGCCCCGAAGCGGGAGGGCCTAGGAATGAGCAGTTCTTC. Its protein is CASSPEAGGPRNEQFF.

The rearrangement joins TRBV11-2 to TRBJ2-3, with 11 bases fitting TRBD2. Trimming cost V 5 bases and J 0 bases; bases outside gene matches: 10. The CDR3 consists of 18 residues. Germline CDR1 reads SGHAT; CDR2 reads FQNNGV. CDR3 sequence: CASSTFPLAGGSTDTQYF. The CDR3 nucleotides are TGTGCCAGCAGCACCTTCCCCCTAGCGGGAGGCAGCACAGATACGCAGTATTTT.

This clonotype occurred a few times. V is TRBV18 and J is TRBJ2-3, with TRBD1 matching 7 bases. CDR1 is KGHSH, CDR2 LQKENI, per germline. The trim removed 6 bases at V and 6 bases at J, leaving 12 bases unmatched. This CDR3 contains 15 residues. The CDR3 region is CASSRDSPKADTQYF. The CDR3 nucleotides are TGTGCCAGCTCCCGGGACAGTCCGAAGGCCGATACGCAGTATTTT.

The CDR3 nucleotides read TGTGCCAGCAGCACCCGCGCAGGGCTAGGGGGCACAGATACGCAGTATTTT. This sequence encodes CASSTRAGLGGTDTQYF. This chain connects TRBV9 to TRBJ2-3; D is perhaps TRBD1 (5 bases). This CDR3 has 17 residues. CDR1 is SGDLS and CDR2 is YYNGEE in the germline V gene. The V and J ends lost 4 bases and 1 base respectively, with 19 bases between them.

This clonotype was observed at least ten times. The chain combines TRBV7-9 with TRBJ1-1, with D perhaps matching TRBD1 (6 bases). The germline CDR1 and CDR2 sequences are SEHNR and FQNEAQ (reference sequence). This CDR3 comprises 15 residues. V shed 1 base and J shed 4 bases, with 13 bases lying between them. The CDR3, as DNA: TGTGCCAGCAGCTTAGGGACAGAAATTCGCACTGAAGCTTTCTTT. The encoded protein is CASSLGTEIRTEAFF. Complete variable domain (other parts from reference TRBV7-9 and TRBJ1-1): DTGVSQNPRHKITKRGQNVTFRCDPISEHNRLYWYRQTLGQGPEFLTYFQNEAQLEKSRLLSDRFSAERPKGSFSTLEIQRTEQGDSAMYLCASSLGTEIRTEAFFGQGTRLTVV.

This clonotype was counted ten times or more. V is TRBV12-3 or TRBV12-4 and J is TRBJ2-3; D gene unclear. This CDR3 has 11 residues. The V and J ends lost 6 bases and 8 bases respectively, with 9 bases between them. This CDR3 is CASSQVVTQYF. In DNA, the CDR3 is TGTGCCAGCAGCCAGGTGGTTACGCAGTATTTT.

This chain connects TRBV24-1 to TRBJ2-1; D uncertain. V lost 7 bases and J lost 0, with 9 bases in between. The germline V gene encodes CDR1 KGHDR and CDR2 SFDVKD. This CDR3 has 14 residues. CDR3 protein: CATSSISSYNEQFF. CDR3 nucleotides: TGTGCCACCAGCTCCATAAGCTCCTACAATGAGCAGTTCTTC.

This clonotype was seen only a few times. V is TRBV28 and J is TRBJ2-1; 9 positions match TRBD2. The germline V gene has CDR1 MDHEN and CDR2 SYDVKM. The junction had 9 bases not matched to a gene; V was cut back by 8 bases and J by 1 base. The CDR3 spans 16 residues. The CDR3 nucleotides are TGTGCCAGCGAAGCCCCGGCGGGAGGGTCCTACAATGAGCAGTTCTTC. Translation: CASEAPAGGSYNEQFF.

This clonotype came up a few times. The genes are TRBV5-1 and TRBJ2-3; a weak D match, TRBD2 (6 bases). V was trimmed by 4 bases and J by 1 base, leaving 13 bases between them. The CDR3 loop spans 15 amino acids. Germline assignment: CDR1 SGHRS and CDR2 YFSETQ. This CDR3 reads CASSPAGPGTDTQYF. CDR3 DNA: TGCGCCAGCAGCCCAGCGGGTCCTGGCACAGATACGCAGTATTTT.

The J gene is TRBJ2-1, the V gene TRBV5-1, with 8 nucleotides matching TRBD2. Germline CDR1 reads SGHRS; CDR2 reads YFSETQ. V shed 5 bases, J shed 9 bases, and the junction held 13 bases outside the gene matches. The length of the CDR3 is 15 residues. CDR3 loop: CASSGQRETHGEQFF. The CDR3 DNA follows: TGCGCCAGCAGTGGACAGCGGGAGACCCACGGTGAGCAGTTCTTC.

This clonotype was seen a handful of times. This sequence joins TRBV5-1 and TRBJ2-1, with 12 bases identical to TRBD2. CDR3 size: 16 residues. Germline values: CDR1 SGHRS, CDR2 YFSETQ. The V gene end was trimmed by 3 bases and the J gene end by 0 bases; junction bases not matched to a gene: 1. The CDR3, as DNA: TGCGCCAGCAGCTGGGGACTAGCGGGCTCCTACAATGAGCAGTTCTTC. Translation gives CASSWGLAGSYNEQFF.

A few counts support this clonotype. The chain links TRBV20-1 to TRBJ2-1; 11 nucleotides match TRBD2. With 2 bases clipped from V and 6 bases from J, the junction kept 3 bases outside the gene matches. This CDR3 has 14 amino acids. The V gene's germline CDR1 is DFQATT and CDR2 SNEGSKA (reference sequence). In DNA form, the CDR3 reads TGCAGTGCTAGACCGGGACTAGCGGTCAATGAGCAGTTCTTC. Translation gives CSARPGLAVNEQFF.

The table lists this clonotype with a few counts. This chain uses TRBV20-1 with TRBJ2-7; 10 bases agree with TRBD1. The CDR3 contains 15 residues. The V and J ends lost 5 bases and 3 bases, in that order; junction bases with no gene match: 10. The germline CDR1 and CDR2 sequences are DFQATT and SNEGSKA (reference sequence). CDR3 region: CSARDPGTGVYEQYF. DNA for the CDR3: TGCAGTGCTCGCGATCCCGGGACAGGGGTCTACGAGCAGTACTTC.